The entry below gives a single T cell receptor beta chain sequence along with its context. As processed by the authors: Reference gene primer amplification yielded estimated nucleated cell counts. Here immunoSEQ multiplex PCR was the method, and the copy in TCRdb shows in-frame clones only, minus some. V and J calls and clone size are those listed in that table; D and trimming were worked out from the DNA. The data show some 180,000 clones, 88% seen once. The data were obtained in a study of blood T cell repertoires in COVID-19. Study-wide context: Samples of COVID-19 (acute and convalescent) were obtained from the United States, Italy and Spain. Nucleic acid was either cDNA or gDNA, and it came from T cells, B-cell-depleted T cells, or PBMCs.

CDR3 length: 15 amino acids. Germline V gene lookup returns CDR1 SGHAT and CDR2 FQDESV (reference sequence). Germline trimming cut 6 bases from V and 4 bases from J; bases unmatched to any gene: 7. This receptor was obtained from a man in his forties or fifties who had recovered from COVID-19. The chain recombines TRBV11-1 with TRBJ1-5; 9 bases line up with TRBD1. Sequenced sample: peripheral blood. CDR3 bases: TGTGCCAGCAGTTTGACAGGGGGGAGGAATCAGCCCCAGCATTTT. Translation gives CASSLTGGRNQPQHF.